These 10 T cell receptor beta chains were all obtained from the same sample, sequenced in a study of blood T cell repertoires in COVID-19. The data were produced by immunoSEQ multiplex PCR, yet TCRdb's version contains in-frame clones alone and is incomplete. The sample lists about 260,000 clones; about nine tenths were seen once. Input material: peripheral blood. These TCRs come from a woman in her thirties or forties with acute or convalescent COVID-19.

This chain joins TRBV5-4 and TRBJ1-2; 7 nucleotides agree with TRBD1. The CDR3 runs 13 residues. CDR1 is SGHNT, CDR2 YYREEE, per germline (reference sequence). The ends lost 4 bases at V and 2 bases at J; junction bases unmatched: 2. The CDR3 DNA is TGTGCCAGCAGCCGGGGACAGAACTATGGCTACACCTTC. Its translation: CASSRGQNYGYTF.

This clone was counted a single time. The V gene is TRBV20-1, the J gene TRBJ1-2; 10 nucleotides line up with TRBD1. J was trimmed by 4 bases and V by 3 bases; bases with no gene match: 2. Germline lookup yields CDR1 DFQATT and CDR2 SNEGSKA (reference sequence). This CDR3 has 13 residues. The CDR3 coding sequence is TGCAGTGCTAGTGGACAGGGGGGCTATGGCTACACCTTC. This gives the protein CSASGQGGYGYTF.

J is TRBJ1-4 and V is TRBV30, with TRBD1 matching 9 bases. The CDR3 consists of 15 residues. J was trimmed by 8 bases and V by 2 bases; bases with no gene match: 9. Looked up from germline, CDR1 is GTSNPN and CDR2 is SVGIG (reference sequence). DNA for the CDR3: TGTGCCTGGAGTCCTGGGGGACAGGGTCAGGAAAAACTGTTTTTT. Translation gives CAWSPGGQGQEKLFF.

The J gene is TRBJ1-1, the V gene TRBV6-5, with 10 bases lining up with TRBD1. Germline V lookup: CDR1 MNHEY, CDR2 SVGAGI. The CDR3 length is 13 residues. The V and J ends lost 7 bases and 6 bases, in that order; junction bases with no gene match: 5. CDR3 DNA: TGTGCCAGCACCCGGGACAGGGGCTCTGAAGCTTTCTTT. Its protein product is CASTRDRGSEAFF.

The gene calls are TRBV6-5 and TRBJ2-1, with TRBD1 identical over 8 bases. The CDR3 runs 13 residues. V gave up 7 bases and J gave up 9 bases; unmatched junction bases: 8. Germline V CDR1 and CDR2: MNHEY, SVGAGI. The CDR3 loop reads CASTSDRDAEQFF. The CDR3 DNA reads as TGTGCCAGCACTTCGGACAGGGACGCTGAGCAGTTCTTC.

This clone was detected only once. The genes are TRBV4-1 and TRBJ1-6; a weak D match, TRBD1 (5 bases). This CDR3 is built from 14 residues. The germline V and J ends were trimmed by 1 base and 8 bases, with 9 bases remaining between them. The V gene's germline CDR1 is MGHRA and CDR2 YSYEKL. CDR3 sequence reads: CASSQGRGDSPLHF. Here the CDR3 DNA reads TGCGCCAGCAGCCAAGGGCGGGGGGATTCACCCCTCCACTTT.

The genes are TRBV29-1 and TRBJ1-2; no reliable D call. V lost 4 bases, J lost 6 bases, and 9 bases lay in between. The germline V gene encodes CDR1 SQVTM and CDR2 ANQGSEA. The CDR3 sequence is 11 residues long. CDR3 DNA sequence: TGCAGCGTTGGGATGGAGGATGGCTACACCTTC. Amino acid sequence: CSVGMEDGYTF. Combining the CDR3 with reference TRBV29-1 and TRBJ1-2 gives the whole variable domain SAVISQKPSRDICQRGTSLTIQCQVDSQVTMMFWYRQQPGQSLTLIATANQGSEATYESGFVIDKFPISRPNLTFSTLTVSNMSPEDSSIYLCSVGMEDGYTFGSGTRLTVV.

V is TRBV18 and J is TRBJ2-5; 7 bases line up with TRBD2. Germline CDR1 KGHSH, CDR2 LQKENI. The CDR3 has 15 amino acids. With V trimmed by 3 bases and J by 0 bases, 4 bases remained unmatched. The CDR3 loop is CASSPFRGDQETQYF. As DNA, the CDR3 is TGTGCCAGCTCACCCTTTCGGGGGGACCAAGAGACCCAGTACTTC.

The rearrangement links TRBV9 to TRBJ2-3, with 12 bases that match TRBD2. After removal of 0 bases from V and 6 bases from J, the junction contained 2 bases not matched to a gene. From germline, CDR1 is SGDLS and CDR2 YYNGEE. This CDR3 has 15 residues. CDR3 nucleotides: TGTGCCAGCAGCGTAGCCGGACTAGCGGGGGATACGCAGTATTTT. Amino acids: CASSVAGLAGDTQYF.

Turning to this clone: Other DNA sequences in this specimen translate into the identical CDR3. V gene TRBV15 combines with J gene TRBJ1-2; D gene ambiguous. Deletions cut 0 bases from V and 4 bases from J, with 15 bases between. CDR1 is LNHNV, CDR2 YYDKDF, per germline (reference sequence). The CDR3 length is 16 residues. DNA for the CDR3: TGTGCCACCAGCAGAGACTACAAGACACAGACCTATGGCTACACCTTC. Residues: CATSRDYKTQTYGYTF.